This T cell receptor (beta chain) was identified in a study of T cell repertoires in cytomegalovirus infection. Study-wide context: Based on public TCR beta signatures, there were indications of CMV infection and of a matching HLA type. Overall study results and limits: Cumulative public TCR beta family frequency identified CMV carriers with the relevant HLA. Across the ex vivo response, the dominant clonotypes were HLA-C-restricted CMV-specific TCR beta clonotypes.

TCRdb itself ran the reads through MiXCR, one entry per CDR3 protein. The profile covers some 200,000 distinct CDR3 sequences, with around two fifths appearing a single time and around 64% taken by the ten largest. As regards this clonotype: Its antigen is unknown.

This specimen was CD8+ T cells from cultured PBMCs, taken from culture after CMV antigen stimulation. This TCR came from a human donor in good health (CMV status not recorded). Some clones in this sample may be carry-over from other donors' samples.

The CDR3 sequence is CASSTGLKPNEQFF. The CDR3 DNA is TGTGCCAGCAGCACGGGACTTAAACCAAATGAGCAGTTCTTC. This chain connects TRBV5-6 to TRBJ2-1, with a possible D match to TRBD2 (6 bases). The CDR3 contains 14 residues. The germline V and J ends were trimmed by 4 bases and 7 bases, with 15 bases remaining between them. Per germline, CDR1 SGHDT and CDR2 YYEEEE.